Presented here are 12 T cell receptor beta chains from one specimen sequenced in a study of T-cell reconstitution after alpha-beta-depleted transplantation in children. The TCRbeta library incorporated unique molecular identifiers. TCRdb re-called the PCR reads with MiXCR, one entry per CDR3 protein. The sample yields about 460,000 distinct CDR3 sequences, roughly a tenth seen once. This material consisted of PBMCs, taken before TCRalphabeta/CD19-depleted stem cell transplant. Every receptor here comes from a child aged 2 to 15 with inherited bone marrow failure, due to receive a stem cell transplant.

This clonotype was observed many times. V is TRBV6-5 and J is TRBJ1-3; 12 bases line up with TRBD1. Germline CDR1 MNHEY, CDR2 SVGAGI. The V segment lost 6 bases and the J segment 9 bases; nucleotides outside the gene matches: 6. The CDR3 totals 14 residues. CDR3 residues: CASSWDRGRGTIYF. Here the CDR3 DNA reads TGTGCCAGCAGCTGGGACAGGGGGCGCGGCACCATATATTTT.

V and J are TRBV7-2 and TRBJ2-1, with a weak D call TRBD2 (6 bases). There are 16 residues in the CDR3. V was trimmed by 1 base and J by 3 bases, leaving 13 bases between them. Germline V gives CDR1 SGHTA, CDR2 FQGNSA. CDR3 in amino acids: CASSLDGGTFYNEQFF. The DNA of the CDR3 is TGTGCCAGCAGCTTAGACGGCGGGACCTTCTACAATGAGCAGTTCTTC. Full variable domain (missing parts from reference TRBV7-2 and TRBJ2-1): GAGVSQSPSNKVTEKGKDVELRCDPISGHTALYWYRQSLGQGLEFLIYFQGNSAPDKSGLPSDRFSAERTGGSVSTLTIQRTQQEDSAVYLCASSLDGGTFYNEQFFGPGTRLTVL.

The chain recombines TRBV6-5 with TRBJ2-2; a possible D gene is TRBD2 (6 bases). This CDR3 is 15 amino acids long. The V end lost 0 bases, the J end lost 7 bases, and 12 bases lay between the germline ends. CDR1 MNHEY and CDR2 SVGAGI come from the germline V gene. The CDR3 protein is CASSYSTRRDGELFF. In DNA form, the CDR3 reads TGTGCCAGCAGTTACTCGACGCGGAGGGACGGGGAGCTGTTTTTT.

The rearrangement joins TRBV7-2 to TRBJ1-3, with 7 bases aligning to TRBD1. J lost 0 bases, V lost 5 bases, and 7 bases had no gene match. Germline V CDR1 and CDR2: SGHTA, FQGNSA. This CDR3 has 16 amino acids. CDR3 sequence reads: CASSQLTGLSGNTIYF. The CDR3 coding sequence is TGTGCCAGCAGCCAGTTGACAGGGCTCTCTGGAAACACCATATATTTT. Variable domain in full (rest from reference TRBV7-2 and TRBJ1-3): GAGVSQSPSNKVTEKGKDVELRCDPISGHTALYWYRQSLGQGLEFLIYFQGNSAPDKSGLPSDRFSAERTGGSVSTLTIQRTQQEDSAVYLCASSQLTGLSGNTIYFGEGSWLTVV.

In this sample, this clonotype turned up a few times. Written as DNA, the CDR3 is TGTGCCAGCAGTTTAGGGCATATCTACAATGAGCAGTTCTTC. This gives the protein CASSLGHIYNEQFF. The chain carries TRBV12-3 or TRBV12-4 and TRBJ2-1; D gene ambiguous. The CDR3 is made up of 14 amino acids. V was cut by 1 base and J by 3 bases, with 7 bases left in between.

With regard to this clonotype: A much larger clone lies one base from this, so it may be a read error. J is TRBJ2-2 and V is TRBV27; D possibly matches TRBD1 or TRBD2 (5 bases each). This CDR3 spans 13 amino acids. Germline CDR1 is MNHEY and CDR2 is SMNVEV (reference sequence). Here the CDR3 DNA reads TGTGCCAGCTCCCTTACCCGGGCCGGGGACCTGTTTTTT. Translated, it gives CASSLTRAGDLFF.

The chain carries TRBV7-2 and TRBJ2-5; 7 nucleotides agree with TRBD2. The germline V gene has CDR1 SGHTA and CDR2 FQGNSA. J was trimmed by 5 bases and V by 6 bases; bases with no gene match: 15. This CDR3 contains 16 residues. This CDR3 reads CASRHLRGQGGETQYF. The CDR3 DNA reads TGTGCCAGCAGACACCTACGTGGGCAGGGAGGGGAGACCCAGTACTTC.

This clonotype was observed a handful of times. This chain connects TRBV10-3 to TRBJ2-1; unclear D gene. Trimming cost V 7 bases and J 8 bases, with 18 bases left between them. Germline V CDR1 and CDR2: ENHRY, SYGVKD. The CDR3 contains 14 residues. CDR3 region: CAITGEKRLDEQFF. In nucleotides, the CDR3 is TGTGCCATCACCGGCGAGAAGAGGTTAGATGAGCAGTTCTTC.

In the case of this clonotype: This may be a read error: a much more frequent sequence differs by one nucleotide. The chain joins TRBV7-6 to TRBJ2-1; 12 bases match TRBD2. Germline CDR1 SGHVS, CDR2 FNYEAQ. This CDR3 contains 16 residues. V lost 5 bases and J lost 8; bases outside the gene matches: 10. DNA for the CDR3: TGTGCCAGCAGCCCCAGGACTAGCGGGACTATATATGAGCAGTTCTTC. Protein: CASSPRTSGTIYEQFF.

The table lists this clonotype with many counts. This chain joins TRBV5-1 and TRBJ2-7; 9 nucleotides align to TRBD2. The CDR3 totals 15 residues. Trimming took 0 bases from V and 2 from J; bases not matched to a gene: 3. Per the germline V gene, CDR1 is SGHRS and CDR2 is YFSETQ. CDR3: CASSLATSGTYEQYF. The CDR3 DNA follows: TGCGCCAGCAGCTTGGCGACTAGCGGAACCTACGAGCAGTACTTC.

This clonotype was counted many times. The chain employs TRBV9 and TRBJ2-7, with 12 bases fitting TRBD2. CDR3 length: 15 amino acids. Germline loops: CDR1 SGDLS, CDR2 YYNGEE. Germline trimming cut 3 bases from V and 3 bases from J; bases unmatched to any gene: 4. CDR3 DNA sequence: TGTGCCAGCAGCGATTCGACTAGCGGGAGCTACGAGCAGTACTTC. This translates into CASSDSTSGSYEQYF.

This clonotype has ten or more counts. The chain recombines TRBV9 with TRBJ2-7; D possibly corresponds to TRBD2 (5 bases). Trimming stripped 0 bases from V and 1 base from J, with 8 bases between. The CDR3 loop spans 14 amino acids. Germline V CDR1 and CDR2: SGDLS, YYNGEE. CDR3 DNA: TGTGCCAGCAGCGTAGGGAGCGGATCCTACGAGCAGTACTTC. Translating it yields CASSVGSGSYEQYF.